Shown below are 8 T cell receptor beta chains from a single sample sequenced in a study of neurological immune-mediated disorders (dated by TCRdb to about 2019). Preparation of the library involved 5' RACE. The listed sequencing device is Illumina HiSeq 2500. TCRdb reworked the public reads: Q25 trimming with fastp, MiXCR clone assembly, productive beta chains retained. Each entry is one CDR3 protein sequence, shown with its most common DNA and genes. This sample comprises fewer than 40,000 distinct CDR3 sequences, approximately 4.4% of them detected only once. The ten largest clones represent roughly 9% of the sample. Sequenced input: CD4+ T cells from blood. The receptors originated from a man aged 18 to 30 in good health.

This clonotype occurred many times. The V call is TRBV12-3 or TRBV12-4, the J call TRBJ2-7, with 9 nucleotides matching TRBD1. The CDR3 has 15 amino acids. V shed 3 bases, J shed 5 bases, and the junction held 8 bases outside the gene matches. CDR3 DNA: TGTGCCAGCAGTTTTGTCGGGACAGGGTCCCACGAGCAGTACTTC. Encoded protein: CASSFVGTGSHEQYF.

There are many counts of this clonotype. The V call is TRBV20-1, the J call TRBJ2-7, with 11 positions matching TRBD2. CDR3 length equals 15 residues. Germline V gives CDR1 DFQATT, CDR2 SNEGSKA (reference sequence). With 1 base clipped from V and 3 bases from J, the junction kept 5 bases outside the gene matches. This chain's CDR3 is CSARGSGTSGYEQYF. CDR3 bases: TGCAGTGCTAGAGGATCCGGGACTAGCGGCTACGAGCAGTACTTC.

This clonotype was seen ten or more times. The chain joins TRBV20-1 to TRBJ1-1; no reliable D call. The germline V gene encodes CDR1 DFQATT and CDR2 SNEGSKA (reference sequence). This CDR3 has 14 residues. The ends were cut back, 1 base at V and 1 base at J, with 10 bases in the middle. CDR3 sequence reads: CSARVWKGNTEAFF. The CDR3 bases are TGCAGTGCTAGAGTTTGGAAGGGGAACACTGAAGCTTTCTTT.

This clonotype was counted ten times or more. This chain uses TRBV3-1 with TRBJ2-3; 8 bases align to TRBD1. Germline CDR1 and CDR2: LGHDT and YNNKEL (reference sequence). V shed 3 bases and J 5 bases; nucleotides not matched to a gene: 7. This CDR3 has 15 residues. CDR3 bases: TGTGCCAGCAGCCACGGACAGGGAGGTATAGATACGCAGTATTTT. This sequence encodes CASSHGQGGIDTQYF.

The V call is TRBV10-3, the J call TRBJ1-1; 9 nucleotides agree with TRBD1. With V trimmed by 6 bases and J by 4 bases, 6 bases remained unmatched. CDR1 and CDR2 from the germline V gene are ENHRY and SYGVKD. There are 14 residues in the CDR3. The CDR3 reads CAIRVGQGSTEAFF. The CDR3 DNA sequence: TGTGCCATCAGGGTGGGACAGGGATCCACTGAAGCTTTCTTT.

In this sample, this clonotype turned up many times. The genes are TRBV25-1 and TRBJ1-2; D is unclear. V was pared by 5 bases and J by 5 bases, with 9 bases between. Germline lookup yields CDR1 MGHDK and CDR2 SYGVNS. There are 12 residues in the CDR3. CDR3 sequence reads: CASSIDGYGYTF. The CDR3 region has the DNA TGTGCCAGCAGTATAGACGGGTATGGCTACACCTTC.

At least ten counts were recorded for this clonotype. DNA of the CDR3: TGTGCCAGCAGCGGATTTAGCGGCTCCTACAATGAGCAGTTCTTC. This gives the protein CASSGFSGSYNEQFF. This chain links TRBV9 with TRBJ2-1; maybe TRBD2 (6 bases). The germline V gene has CDR1 SGDLS and CDR2 YYNGEE. The CDR3 runs to 15 residues. The germline V and J ends were trimmed by 3 bases and 0 bases, with 10 bases remaining between them.

This clonotype was recorded at least ten times. CDR3 in DNA: TGTGCCAGCAGCCCCCGGACAGGGGTAGAAGAGACCCAGTACTTC. This encodes CASSPRTGVEETQYF. The V and J genes are TRBV7-6 and TRBJ2-5; 9 bases agree with TRBD1. There are 15 residues in the CDR3. With 5 bases clipped from V and 3 bases from J, the junction kept 7 bases outside the gene matches. Germline V CDR1 and CDR2: SGHVS, FNYEAQ. The variable domain in full, with the rest retrieved from reference TRBV7-6 and TRBJ2-5, is GAGVSQSPRYKVTKRGQDVALRCDPISGHVSLYWYRQALGQGPEFLTYFNYEAQQDKSGLPNDRFSAERPEGSISTLTIQRTEQRDSAMYRCASSPRTGVEETQYFGPGTRLLVL.